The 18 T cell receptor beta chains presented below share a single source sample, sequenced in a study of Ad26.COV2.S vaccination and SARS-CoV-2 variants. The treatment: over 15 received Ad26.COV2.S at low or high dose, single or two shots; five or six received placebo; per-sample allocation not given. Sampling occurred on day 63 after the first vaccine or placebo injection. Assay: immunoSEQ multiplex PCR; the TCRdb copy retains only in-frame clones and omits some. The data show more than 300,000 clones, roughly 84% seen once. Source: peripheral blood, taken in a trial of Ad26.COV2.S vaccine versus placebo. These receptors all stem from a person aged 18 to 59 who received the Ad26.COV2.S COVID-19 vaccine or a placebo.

The CDR3 reads CASSKDRVGTGELFF. The CDR3 DNA reads TGTGCCAGCTCCAAGGACAGGGTCGGCACCGGGGAGCTGTTTTTT. The chain carries TRBV18 and TRBJ2-2; TRBD1 matches at 8 bases. CDR1 is KGHSH, CDR2 LQKENI, per germline. This CDR3 is built from 15 residues. V was pared by 6 bases and J by 4 bases, with 7 bases of the junction left unmatched.

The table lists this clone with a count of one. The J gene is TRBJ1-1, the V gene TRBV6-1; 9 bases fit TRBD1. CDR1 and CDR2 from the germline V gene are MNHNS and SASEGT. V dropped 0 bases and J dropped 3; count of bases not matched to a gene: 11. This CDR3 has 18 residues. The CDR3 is CASSEAILRTGEDTEAFF. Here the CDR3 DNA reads TGTGCCAGCAGTGAAGCGATTTTGCGGACAGGGGAGGACACTGAAGCTTTCTTT.

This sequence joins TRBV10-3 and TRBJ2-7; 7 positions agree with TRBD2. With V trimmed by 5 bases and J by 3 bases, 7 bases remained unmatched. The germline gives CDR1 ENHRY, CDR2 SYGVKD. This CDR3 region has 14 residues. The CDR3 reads CAISSRGDSYEQYF. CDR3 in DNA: TGTGCCATCAGTTCCCGGGGGGATAGCTACGAGCAGTACTTC.

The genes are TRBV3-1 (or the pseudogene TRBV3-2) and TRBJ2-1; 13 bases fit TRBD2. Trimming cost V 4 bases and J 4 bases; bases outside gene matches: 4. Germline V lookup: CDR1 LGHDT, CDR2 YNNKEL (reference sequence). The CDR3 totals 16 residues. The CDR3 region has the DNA TGTGCCAGCAGCCCACTAGCGGGGGGGCCTTACAATGAGCAGTTCTTC. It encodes CASSPLAGGPYNEQFF.

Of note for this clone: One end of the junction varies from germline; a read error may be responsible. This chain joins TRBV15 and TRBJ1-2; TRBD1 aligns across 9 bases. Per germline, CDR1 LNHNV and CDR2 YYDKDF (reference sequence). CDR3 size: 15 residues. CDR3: CATSRDRQGGSGYTF. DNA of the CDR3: TGTGCCACCAGCCGAGATCGACAGGGGGGGTCTGGCTACACCTTC.

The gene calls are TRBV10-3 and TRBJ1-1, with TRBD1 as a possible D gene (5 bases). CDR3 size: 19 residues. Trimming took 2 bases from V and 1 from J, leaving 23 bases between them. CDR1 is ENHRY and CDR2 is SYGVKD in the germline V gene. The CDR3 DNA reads TGTGCCATCAGTGAGCAGCGTGAGAAGGGGACCGCGAAGAACACTGAAGCTTTCTTT. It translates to CAISEQREKGTAKNTEAFF.

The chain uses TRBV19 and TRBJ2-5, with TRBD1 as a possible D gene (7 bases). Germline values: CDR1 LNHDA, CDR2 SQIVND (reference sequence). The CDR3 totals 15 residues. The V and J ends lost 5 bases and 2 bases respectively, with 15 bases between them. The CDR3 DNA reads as TGTGCCAGTAGTCCGTTACAGGGGAGGCAAGAGACCCAGTACTTC. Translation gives CASSPLQGRQETQYF.

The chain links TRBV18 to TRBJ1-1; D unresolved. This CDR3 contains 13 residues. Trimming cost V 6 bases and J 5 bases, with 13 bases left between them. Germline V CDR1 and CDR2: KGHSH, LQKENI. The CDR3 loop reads CASSPGSWTEAFF. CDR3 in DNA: TGTGCCAGCTCGCCTGGGTCCTGGACTGAAGCTTTCTTT.

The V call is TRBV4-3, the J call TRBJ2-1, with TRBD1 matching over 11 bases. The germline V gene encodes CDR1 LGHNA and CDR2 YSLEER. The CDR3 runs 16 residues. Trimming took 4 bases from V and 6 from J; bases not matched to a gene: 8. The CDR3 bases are TGCGCCAGCAGCCCAACTCCCGGGACAGGGGGCAATGAGCAGTTCTTC. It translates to CASSPTPGTGGNEQFF.

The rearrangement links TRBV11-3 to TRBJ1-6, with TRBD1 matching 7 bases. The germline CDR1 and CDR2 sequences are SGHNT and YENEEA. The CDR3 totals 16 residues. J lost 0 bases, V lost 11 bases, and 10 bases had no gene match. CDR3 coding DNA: TGTGCCCAGGGGGTCGAATCGAGCTCCTATAATTCACCCCTCCACTTT. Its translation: CAQGVESSSYNSPLHF.

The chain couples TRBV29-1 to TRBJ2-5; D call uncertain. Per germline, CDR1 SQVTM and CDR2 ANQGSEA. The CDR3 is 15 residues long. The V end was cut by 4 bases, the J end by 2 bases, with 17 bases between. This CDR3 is CSVVDPTLHQETQYF. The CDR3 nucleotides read TGCAGCGTTGTGGATCCGACGCTTCATCAAGAGACCCAGTACTTC.

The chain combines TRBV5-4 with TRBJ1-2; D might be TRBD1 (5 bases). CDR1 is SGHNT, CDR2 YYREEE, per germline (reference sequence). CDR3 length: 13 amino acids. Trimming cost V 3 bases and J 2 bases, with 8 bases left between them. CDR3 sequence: CASSSRQNYGYTF. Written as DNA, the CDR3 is TGTGCCAGCAGCTCCAGACAGAACTATGGCTACACCTTC.

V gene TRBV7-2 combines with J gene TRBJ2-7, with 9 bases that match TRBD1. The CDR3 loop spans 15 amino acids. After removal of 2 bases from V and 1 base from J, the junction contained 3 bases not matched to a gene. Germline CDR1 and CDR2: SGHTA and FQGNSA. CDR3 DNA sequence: TGTGCCAGCAGCTTATGGGACAGGGCTTCCTACGAGCAGTACTTC. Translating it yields CASSLWDRASYEQYF.

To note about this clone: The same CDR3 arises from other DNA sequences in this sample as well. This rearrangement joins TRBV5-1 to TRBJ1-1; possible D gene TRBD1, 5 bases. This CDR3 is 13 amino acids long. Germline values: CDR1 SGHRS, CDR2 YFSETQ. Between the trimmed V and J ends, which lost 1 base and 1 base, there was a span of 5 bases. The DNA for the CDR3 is TGCGCCAGCAGCTTGACAGGGAACACTGAAGCTTTCTTT. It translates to CASSLTGNTEAFF.

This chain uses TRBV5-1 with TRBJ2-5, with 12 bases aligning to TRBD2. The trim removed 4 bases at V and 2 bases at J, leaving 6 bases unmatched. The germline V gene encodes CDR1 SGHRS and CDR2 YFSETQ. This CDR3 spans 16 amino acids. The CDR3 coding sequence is TGCGCCAGCAGCCCCGGGACTAGCGGGCCGCAAGAGACCCAGTACTTC. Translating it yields CASSPGTSGPQETQYF.

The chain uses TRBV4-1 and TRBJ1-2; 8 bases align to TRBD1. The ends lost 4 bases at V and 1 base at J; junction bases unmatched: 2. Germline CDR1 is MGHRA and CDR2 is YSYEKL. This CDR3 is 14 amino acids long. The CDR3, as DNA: TGCGCCAGCAGCCCCACAGGGGGTAACTATGGCTACACCTTC. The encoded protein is CASSPTGGNYGYTF.

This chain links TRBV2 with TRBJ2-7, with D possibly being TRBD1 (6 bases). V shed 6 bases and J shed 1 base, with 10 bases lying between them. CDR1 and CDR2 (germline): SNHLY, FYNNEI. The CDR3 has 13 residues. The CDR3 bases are TGTGCCAGCAGGATTACAGGGTCCTACGAGCAGTACTTC. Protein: CASRITGSYEQYF.

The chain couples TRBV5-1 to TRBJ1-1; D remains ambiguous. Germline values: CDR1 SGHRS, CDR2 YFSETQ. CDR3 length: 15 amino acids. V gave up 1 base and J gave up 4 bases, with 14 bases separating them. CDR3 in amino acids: CASSLISAGLTEAFF. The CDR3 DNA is TGCGCCAGCAGCTTGATATCAGCAGGACTCACTGAAGCTTTCTTT.